One and the same sample provided the 5 T cell receptor beta chains below, sequenced in a study of a mutant IDH1 vaccine in newly diagnosed glioma. Described time point: week 11, during vaccination. Every vaccine dose comprised 300 ug of mutant IDH1 20-mer peptide plus topical imiquimod. Generated by immunoSEQ multiplex PCR, the TCRdb table keeps only in-frame clones and is missing some. The table has 25,000 to 35,000 clones, 90% seen once. These receptors lack a known antigen. This specimen was PBMCs, taken from a glioma patient whose treatment included an IDH1 peptide vaccine. The receptors derive from a man younger than 30 with glioma.

The V gene is TRBV7-9, the J gene TRBJ2-1; TRBD1 matches 9 bases. The CDR3 is 16 amino acids. V shed 5 bases and J 7 bases; nucleotides not matched to a gene: 12. CDR1 and CDR2 (germline): SEHNR, FQNEAQ (reference sequence). CDR3 DNA sequence: TGTGCCAGCAGCCTCTTCCAAGGGACAGGGATGAATGAGCAGTTCTTC. Translating gives CASSLFQGTGMNEQFF.

This clone has a single count. V and J are TRBV11-2 and TRBJ2-7, with 9 bases lining up with TRBD1. Germline CDR1 reads SGHAT; CDR2 reads FQNNGV. This CDR3 spans 16 amino acids. The V gene end was trimmed by 5 bases and the J gene end by 4 bases; junction bases not matched to a gene: 12. CDR3 sequence reads: CASSPLRRTGVYEQYF. CDR3 bases: TGTGCCAGCAGCCCCCTTCGACGGACAGGGGTTTACGAGCAGTACTTC.

V is TRBV28 and J is TRBJ2-7; TRBD1 or TRBD2 may be the D gene (5 bases each). There are 14 residues in the CDR3. CDR1 is MDHEN, CDR2 SYDVKM, per germline. Trimming removed 4 bases from V and 3 bases from J, with 13 bases in between. CDR3 protein: CASSSGTSDYEQYF. The CDR3 DNA follows: TGTGCCAGCAGTTCCGGGACGTCTGACTACGAGCAGTACTTC.

This chain uses TRBV5-4 with TRBJ2-7; D possibly corresponds to TRBD1 (7 bases). Per the germline V gene, CDR1 is SGHNT and CDR2 is YYREEE (reference sequence). This CDR3 has 14 residues. V was cut by 4 bases and J by 2 bases, with 13 bases left in between. The DNA for the CDR3 is TGTGCCAGCAGCACCAGGGGGGATCCCTACGAGCAGTACTTC. Encoded protein: CASSTRGDPYEQYF.

The chain combines TRBV7-6 with TRBJ1-1; 7 bases match TRBD1. Germline CDR1 is SGHVS and CDR2 is FNYEAQ. There are 15 residues in the CDR3. V lost 7 bases, J lost 1 base, and 9 bases stayed unmatched. The CDR3 here is CASTPEGGWNTEAFF. The DNA of the CDR3 is TGTGCCAGCACTCCGGAAGGGGGCTGGAACACTGAAGCTTTCTTT.